These T cell receptor beta chains were read from a single sample in a study of PD-L1 blockade in urothelial cancer. The table came from immunoSEQ multiplex PCR; TCRdb's copy has only in-frame clones and leaves some out. This sample yields fewer than 55,000 clones, of which 82% are seen a single time; about 3.3% belongs to the top ten. Sequences were derived from PBMCs, sampled around atezolizumab (anti-PD-L1) treatment. Receptor source: a man between 65 and 85 years old with urothelial cancer. The CDR3 runs from the conserved cysteine through the conserved F or W. The order of the fields is V gene, J gene, D gene, clone size, CDR3 DNA, CDR3 protein. The D gene is left open where the match is weak. Part of the rows lack a size; the others show once, few, many or a class for expanded clones.

TRBV28	TRBJ2-3	TRBD2	.	TGTGCCAGCAAAGGGGCGGGAGGGCCATCAGATACGCAGTATTTT	CASKGAGGPSDTQYF
TRBV6-1	TRBJ2-7	.	once	TGTGCCAGCAGGGAGGACCCCTACGAGCAGTACTTC	CASREDPYEQYF
TRBV7-8	TRBJ2-5	.	.	TGTGCCAGCATCGACAGGTCGAGGACCCAGTACTTC	CASIDRSRTQYF
TRBV5-5	TRBJ2-2	.	.	TGTGCCAGCAGCCGAGGGCCCGAGAACACCGGGGAGCTGTTTTTT	CASSRGPENTGELFF
TRBV7-2	TRBJ1-1	.	.	TGTGCCAGCAGCTTCTCAGGGCGTAGGGGTGGCACTGAAGCTTTCTTT	CASSFSGRRGGTEAFF
TRBV5-1	TRBJ2-1	TRBD1	.	TGCGCCAGCAGCTATCCGGACAGGTTTAATGAGCAGTTCTTC	CASSYPDRFNEQFF
TRBV15	TRBJ2-3	.	.	TGTGCCACCAGCAGAGAGGGCCGAGACACAGATACGCAGTATTTT	CATSREGRDTDTQYF
TRBV6-1	TRBJ1-2	.	.	TGTGCCAGCAGTGAAAAATTCCTTGGACAGTTGGGTGGCTACACCTTC	CASSEKFLGQLGGYTF
TRBV13	TRBJ2-7	.	.	TGTGCCAGCAGCTTTTTCGCAACTAGCTCCTACGAGCAGTACTTC	CASSFFATSSYEQYF
TRBV2	TRBJ1-4	.	.	TGTGCCAGCAGGCAGGGGCCAGCTAATGAAAAACTGTTTTTT	CASRQGPANEKLFF
TRBV20-1	TRBJ2-7	.	.	TGCAGTGCTGGACAGACCAACGAGCAGTACTTC	CSAGQTNEQYF
TRBV6-5	TRBJ1-3	.	.	TGTGCCAGCAGTATGGTAGCAGAGGGAAACACCATATATTTT	CASSMVAEGNTIYF
TRBV14	TRBJ2-3	TRBD2	.	TGTGCCAGCAGCCAAATCTCGGGACTAGCGGATACGCAGTATTTT	CASSQISGLADTQYF
TRBV9	TRBJ2-3	.	.	TGTGCCAGCAGCGTAGAGGCCGCTGGGGGGTCGCAGTATTTT	CASSVEAAGGSQYF
TRBV18	TRBJ2-5	TRBD1	.	TGTGCCAGCTCACCGGACAGGGATTCGACCCAGTACTTC	CASSPDRDSTQYF
TRBV7-9	TRBJ1-3	.	.	TGTGCCAGCAGCTTGGGGGGGTCTGGAAACACCATATATTTT	CASSLGGSGNTIYF
TRBV7-9	TRBJ2-5	TRBD2	.	TGTGCCAGCAGCCGGGGACTAGCGGGGGGTATTGGAGAGACCCAGTACTTC	CASSRGLAGGIGETQYF
TRBV7-6	TRBJ2-1	.	.	TGTGCCAGCAGCCACCCCCTGACAGGCAATGAGCAGTTCTTC	CASSHPLTGNEQFF
TRBV7-2	TRBJ1-4	.	.	TGTGCCAGCAGCTTAGAAGACACAAATGAAAAACTGTTTTTT	CASSLEDTNEKLFF
TRBV2	TRBJ1-4	.	.	TGTGCCAGCAACCTGGGCAACGCTAATGAAAAACTGTTTTTT	CASNLGNANEKLFF
TRBV9	TRBJ2-3	TRBD2	.	TGTGCCAGCAGCGTAGGTGGGAGGGCCACAGATACGCAGTATTTT	CASSVGGRATDTQYF
TRBV7-2	TRBJ1-1	TRBD1	.	TGTGCCAGCAGCCCACAGGGGATGGGAGCTTTCTTT	CASSPQGMGAFF
TRBV11-2	TRBJ2-1	TRBD2	.	TGTGCCAGCAGCTCAGAGGGGACTAGCGGGTCCAGGAGCTACAATGAGCAGTTCTTC	CASSSEGTSGSRSYNEQFF
TRBV9	TRBJ2-3	TRBD2	.	TGTGCCAGCAGCGTAGGAGGGAGGGAGACAGATACGCAGTATTTT	CASSVGGRETDTQYF
TRBV18	TRBJ2-7	TRBD1	.	TGTGCCAGCTCACCAGGGGGACAGGATTTTTCCTACGAGCAGTACTTC	CASSPGGQDFSYEQYF
TRBV28	TRBJ1-2	.	few	TGTGCCAGCCGGATGGGGGGGGGCGACGACTATGGCTACACCTTC	CASRMGGGDDYGYTF
TRBV10-2	TRBJ1-5	TRBD1	.	TGCGCCAGCAGTGAGTCGGGGACAGGGAGAGGGAAGAGCAATCAGCCCCAGCATTTT	CASSESGTGRGKSNQPQHF
TRBV5-6	TRBJ1-2	TRBD1	.	TGTGCCAGCAGCTTTACCGGGACAGGGAGGTCGACCTTC	CASSFTGTGRSTF
TRBV28	TRBJ2-7	TRBD2	once	TGTGCCAGCAACGGGGGGACGCATGAGCAGTACTTC	CASNGGTHEQYF
TRBV11-1	TRBJ1-1	TRBD1	.	TGTGCCAGCAGCTCCCGGACAGGGCGAGCCACTGAAGCTTTCTTT	CASSSRTGRATEAFF
TRBV19	TRBJ2-7	.	few	TGTGCCAGTAGCCGCGGGGTGGGTCCCACCTACGAGCAGTACTTC	CASSRGVGPTYEQYF
TRBV5-1	TRBJ2-5	.	.	TGCGCCAGCAGCTTGGAGGGGAACCAAGAGACCCAGTACTTC	CASSLEGNQETQYF
TRBV5-4	TRBJ1-1	TRBD1	.	TGTGCCAGCAGCTCCCGGGACAGGGAAGAAGCTTTCTTT	CASSSRDREEAFF
TRBV15	TRBJ1-4	TRBD1	.	TGTGCCACCAGCAGTCTAGGGGGCGATGAAAAACTGTTTTTT	CATSSLGGDEKLFF
TRBV6-5	TRBJ2-7	.	.	TGTGCCAGCAGTTACTCATCGACAGGTTCCTCCTACGAGCAGTACTTC	CASSYSSTGSSYEQYF
TRBV12-5	TRBJ2-7	.	.	TGTGCTAGTGGTTTGGTAACCCCCCCGACGGGATTGGAGCAGTACTTC	CASGLVTPPTGLEQYF
TRBV28	TRBJ2-3	TRBD2	.	TGTGCCAGCAGTTTCACTAGCGTTAGCACAGATACGCAGTATTTT	CASSFTSVSTDTQYF
TRBV27	TRBJ1-1	.	.	TGTGCCAGCAGGGCAAACAGGGTGAACACTGAAGCTTTCTTT	CASRANRVNTEAFF
TRBV19	TRBJ1-1	.	few	TGTGCCAGTAGTCCCGTATGGCGGGGGCGGAACACTGAAGCTTTCTTT	CASSPVWRGRNTEAFF
TRBV28	TRBJ2-5	TRBD2	.	TGTGCCAGCGGACTAGCGGGATCGCGCGAGACCCAGTACTTC	CASGLAGSRETQYF
TRBV28	TRBJ2-4	.	.	TGTGCCACAAGACTAGACCAAAACATTCAGTACTTC	CATRLDQNIQYF
TRBV7-9	TRBJ1-4	TRBD1	.	TGTGCCAGCAGCTTAGGAAGACAGGGGGCGTATGAAAAACTGTTTTTT	CASSLGRQGAYEKLFF